These 30 T cell receptor beta chains were all obtained from the same sample, sequenced in a study of shared clonotypes between healthy human individuals. Clones were sequenced by immunoSEQ multiplex PCR, and TCRdb holds only the in-frame ones, with some missing. The sample holds about 1 million clones, around four fifths seen once. What was sequenced was memory CD4+ T cells sorted from blood. Subset: CD45RA-negative fraction. The receptors here all came from a young man in good health.

The chain is built from TRBV10-3 and TRBJ2-3; TRBD1 matches 8 bases. With 3 bases clipped from V and 3 bases from J, the junction kept 2 bases outside the gene matches. Germline CDR1 ENHRY, CDR2 SYGVKD. The CDR3 has 14 residues. The CDR3 protein is CAISDRGLTDTQYF. The CDR3 DNA reads as TGTGCCATCAGTGACAGGGGGCTTACAGATACGCAGTATTTT.

This sequence joins TRBV6-1 and TRBJ2-7; 7 bases are shared with TRBD1. Germline V gives CDR1 MNHNS, CDR2 SASEGT. CDR3 length: 15 residues. J gave up 0 bases and V 7 bases, and 9 bases lay outside the gene matches. As DNA, the CDR3 is TGTGCCAGCACCTCGGGACAGCTGAGCTCCTACGAGCAGTACTTC. Translated: CASTSGQLSSYEQYF.

CDR3 protein: CATGGKSHNEQFF. The CDR3 DNA reads TGTGCAACTGGCGGGAAATCCCACAATGAGCAGTTCTTC. V and J are TRBV30 and TRBJ2-1, with D possibly matching TRBD2 (6 bases). The CDR3 consists of 13 residues. Germline V gene lookup returns CDR1 GTSNPN and CDR2 SVGIG (reference sequence).

J is TRBJ2-1 and V is TRBV5-6; 12 bases are a match to TRBD2. V lost 4 bases to trimming and J lost 8 bases; unmatched junction nucleotides: 10. Germline V gene lookup returns CDR1 SGHDT and CDR2 YYEEEE. CDR3 length: 16 amino acids. CDR3 sequence reads: CASSVDGTSGSHEQFF. The DNA of the CDR3 is TGTGCCAGCAGCGTTGACGGGACTAGCGGGTCCCATGAGCAGTTCTTC. The full variable domain, with the rest looked up from reference TRBV5-6 and TRBJ2-1, is DAGVTQSPTHLIKTRGQQVTLRCSPKSGHDTVSWYQQALGQGPQFIFQYYEEEERQRGNFPDRFSGHQFPNYSSELNVNALLLGDSALYLCASSVDGTSGSHEQFFGPGTRLTVL.

This clone has a count of ten or more. The rearrangement joins TRBV7-9 to TRBJ2-3; 7 positions agree with TRBD1. The germline gives CDR1 SEHNR, CDR2 FQNEAQ (reference sequence). CDR3 size: 15 residues. Trimming cost V 4 bases and J 0 bases; bases outside gene matches: 4. The CDR3 nucleotides are TGTGCCAGCAGCTCCGACAGGGCGAGCACAGATACGCAGTATTTT. Translated: CASSSDRASTDTQYF.

The chain combines TRBV28 with TRBJ1-5; D unresolved. V was clipped by 1 base and J by 9 bases, with 7 bases between them. In germline, CDR1 is MDHEN, CDR2 SYDVKM. The CDR3 covers 12 residues. The CDR3 spells CASSLSGRPQHF. CDR3 nucleotide sequence: TGTGCCAGCAGTTTATCCGGGCGGCCCCAGCATTTT.

Concerning this clone: This may stem from a read error, because a much larger clone lies one nucleotide away. J is TRBJ1-1 and V is TRBV28; no clear D. CDR3 length: 14 amino acids. Germline lookup yields CDR1 MDHEN and CDR2 SYDVKM. The CDR3 sequence: CAGSPPGSNTEAFF. For the CDR3, the DNA is TGTGCCGGCAGCCCCCCGGGTTCGAACACTGAAGCTTTCTTT. The whole variable domain, filled in from reference TRBV28 and TRBJ1-1, reads DVKVTQSSRYLVKRTGEKVFLECVQDMDHENMFWYRQDPGLGLRLIYFSYDVKMKEKGDIPEGYSVSREKKERFSLILESASTNQTSMYLCAGSPPGSNTEAFFGQGTRLTVV.

The chain carries TRBV5-6 and TRBJ2-3; 13 nucleotides align to TRBD2. V lost 4 bases, J lost 4 bases, and 15 bases stayed unmatched. The CDR3 length is 19 residues. CDR1 and CDR2 from the germline V gene are SGHDT and YYEEEE. CDR3 nucleotide sequence: TGTGCCAGCAGCCCAGCACCTACTAGCGGGGGGGCCGTATCAGATACGCAGTATTTT. This sequence encodes CASSPAPTSGGAVSDTQYF.

The rearrangement joins TRBV19 to TRBJ2-2; 8 bases match TRBD2. Losses at the gene ends were 10 bases for V and 3 bases for J; bases not matched to a gene: 1. Germline V gene sequence: CDR1 LNHDA, CDR2 SQIVND (reference sequence). The CDR3 runs to 12 residues. DNA for the CDR3: TGTGCCACGGGGGGGGACACCGGGGAGCTGTTTTTT. Encoded protein: CATGGDTGELFF.

Note on this clone: The same CDR3 is also encoded by other DNA sequences in this sample. The J gene is TRBJ2-3, the V gene TRBV30; 7 nucleotides match TRBD2. Looked up from germline, CDR1 is GTSNPN and CDR2 is SVGIG (reference sequence). The CDR3 is 12 residues long. V lost 2 bases and J lost 5; bases outside the gene matches: 1. The CDR3 DNA sequence: TGTGCCTGGAGTCCGGGGGGAGATACGCAGTATTTT. Its protein is CAWSPGGDTQYF.

V is TRBV25-1 and J is TRBJ2-3; D call uncertain. The CDR3 is made up of 14 amino acids. Germline CDR1 and CDR2: MGHDK and SYGVNS. V lost 5 bases and J lost 3, with 12 bases in between. The chain's CDR3 is CASSFRVGTDTQYF. CDR3 nucleotide sequence: TGTGCCAGCAGTTTCCGGGTCGGAACAGATACGCAGTATTTT. Supplemented by reference TRBV25-1 and TRBJ2-3, the full variable domain reads EADIYQTPRYLVIGTGKKITLECSQTMGHDKMYWYQQDPGMELHLIHYSYGVNSTEKGDLSSESTVSRIRTEHFPLTLESARPSHTSQYLCASSFRVGTDTQYFGPGTRLTVL.

In its sample, this clone was seen many times. The sample contains more than one DNA sequence encoding this CDR3. This chain uses TRBV30 with TRBJ1-3; tentatively, D is TRBD1 (6 bases). This CDR3 comprises 16 residues. V lost 2 bases to trimming and J lost 0 bases, with 14 bases between them. Germline assignment: CDR1 GTSNPN and CDR2 SVGIG (reference sequence). The CDR3 loop reads CAWSPSGASSGNTIYF. The CDR3, as DNA: TGTGCCTGGAGTCCATCGGGGGCGAGCTCTGGAAACACCATATATTTT.

V gene TRBV6-1 combines with J gene TRBJ1-6; D call uncertain. Germline assignment: CDR1 MNHNS and CDR2 SASEGT. V was shortened by 1 base and J by 7 bases, with 5 bases between the two germline ends. The CDR3 contains 13 residues. CDR3: CASSEGPNSPLHF. The CDR3 nucleotides read TGTGCCAGCAGTGAAGGGCCGAATTCACCCCTCCACTTT.

The V gene is TRBV7-2, the J gene TRBJ2-5; 15 bases are shared with TRBD2. This CDR3 has 16 amino acids. From germline, CDR1 is SGHTA and CDR2 FQGNSA. J lost 4 bases, V lost 5 bases, and 5 bases had no gene match. The CDR3 spells CASSTRTSGGAETQYF. The CDR3 DNA sequence: TGTGCCAGCAGCACCCGGACTAGCGGGGGGGCAGAGACCCAGTACTTC.

The DNA for the CDR3 is TGTGCCAGCTTCGAGGGGGCGAACACAGATACGCAGTATTTT. As protein: CASFEGANTDTQYF. This sequence joins TRBV28 and TRBJ2-3; 7 bases map to TRBD1. CDR1 and CDR2 from the germline V gene are MDHEN and SYDVKM. The CDR3 sequence is 14 residues long. V trimming: 8 bases; J trimming: 2 bases; junction bases outside the gene matches: 7.

V gene TRBV4-1 combines with J gene TRBJ2-1; 7 positions match TRBD1. Germline-derived CDR1 and CDR2 are MGHRA and YSYEKL. With V trimmed by 7 bases and J by 7 bases, 13 bases remained unmatched. The CDR3 loop spans 15 amino acids. The CDR3 nucleotides are TGCGCCAGCACGCAACAGGGGTTAATGATGAATGAGCAGTTCTTC. Its protein product is CASTQQGLMMNEQFF.

Turning to this clone: The sample contains more than one DNA sequence encoding this CDR3. The chain carries TRBV7-9 and TRBJ1-1; TRBD1 is a possible D gene (5 bases). The CDR3 runs 14 residues. The germline V and J ends were trimmed by 5 bases and 1 base, with 11 bases remaining between them. CDR1 SEHNR and CDR2 FQNEAQ come from the germline V gene (reference sequence). DNA of the CDR3: TGTGCCAGCAGCCCACGAGGGGCGAACACTGAAGCTTTCTTT. Translating gives CASSPRGANTEAFF. The whole variable domain, remainder taken from reference TRBV7-9 and TRBJ1-1, is DTGVSQNPRHKITKRGQNVTFRCDPISEHNRLYWYRQTLGQGPEFLTYFQNEAQLEKSRLLSDRFSAERPKGSFSTLEIQRTEQGDSAMYLCASSPRGANTEAFFGQGTRLTVV.

The genes are TRBV7-6 and TRBJ1-4, with TRBD1 identical over 8 bases. The CDR3 extends over 14 amino acids. Trimming removed 5 bases from V and 5 bases from J; junction bases left unmatched: 4. Germline V CDR1 and CDR2: SGHVS, FNYEAQ. This CDR3 is CASSLDRGNEKLFF. CDR3 in DNA: TGTGCCAGCAGCCTCGACAGGGGAAATGAAAAACTGTTTTTT.

This clone was seen just once. The chain links TRBV12-5 to TRBJ2-3, with D possibly TRBD1 on 6 matching bases. Per germline, CDR1 LGHNT and CDR2 FRNRAP. Trimming stripped 1 base from V and 7 bases from J, with 15 bases between. The CDR3 totals 15 residues. The CDR3 DNA is TGTGCTAGTGGTTTGGGGACAGCGCCGGGGAATACGCAGTATTTT. Translating gives CASGLGTAPGNTQYF.

The rearrangement links TRBV10-3 to TRBJ1-1, with D tentatively TRBD1 (6 bases). This CDR3 has 14 residues. V was shortened by 3 bases and J by 6 bases, with 14 bases between the two germline ends. In germline, CDR1 is ENHRY, CDR2 SYGVKD. The CDR3 protein is CAISESRGASEAFF. CDR3 coding DNA: TGTGCCATCAGTGAATCCCGGGGGGCATCTGAAGCTTTCTTT.

The rearrangement links TRBV2 to TRBJ2-5; perhaps TRBD1 as D (6 bases). The DNA matches TRBJ2-7 better at its end, which makes the J call doubtful. This CDR3 spans 14 amino acids. CDR1 is SNHLY, CDR2 FYNNEI, per germline. The CDR3 loop reads CASSVDSFSYEQYF. Here the CDR3 DNA reads TGTGCCAGCAGTGTGGACAGCTTCTCCTACGAGCAGTACTTC.

The chain carries TRBV5-5 and TRBJ2-5, with D hard to call. CDR1 SGHKS and CDR2 YYEKEE come from the germline V gene (reference sequence). The CDR3 length is 14 residues. With 4 bases removed from V and 5 bases from J, the gap between germline ends came to 15 bases. CDR3 in DNA: TGTGCCAGCAGCCCCGGAGTTGGGGTGGAGACCCAGTACTTC. This sequence encodes CASSPGVGVETQYF.

This chain uses TRBV18 with TRBJ1-5; the match to TRBD1 covers 8 bases. Trimming removed 3 bases from V and 1 base from J; junction bases left unmatched: 5. CDR3 length equals 16 residues. CDR1 is KGHSH and CDR2 is LQKENI in the germline V gene. CDR3 nucleotides: TGTGCCAGCTCACCCGGACAGGGAGAGAGCAATCAGCCCCAGCATTTT. Amino acid sequence: CASSPGQGESNQPQHF.

The V gene is TRBV5-4, the J gene TRBJ1-4, with 8 nucleotides matching TRBD1. V dropped 5 bases and J dropped 6; count of bases not matched to a gene: 9. Germline V CDR1 and CDR2: SGHNT, YYREEE (reference sequence). CDR3 size: 15 residues. This CDR3 is CASSRGTTGDEKLFF. CDR3 DNA: TGTGCCAGCAGTAGGGGGACGACAGGGGATGAAAAACTGTTTTTT.

V gene TRBV5-1 combines with J gene TRBJ2-2, with 7 bases matching TRBD2. The CDR3 extends over 17 amino acids. CDR1 SGHRS and CDR2 YFSETQ come from the germline V gene. J lost 3 bases, V lost 4 bases, and 12 bases had no gene match. Here the CDR3 DNA reads TGCGCCAGCAGCCCCCGGCCTCGGGGGGTTCACACCGGGGAGCTGTTTTTT. It specifies CASSPRPRGVHTGELFF.

This chain joins TRBV11-2 and TRBJ2-5, with 7 bases matching TRBD2. In germline, CDR1 is SGHAT, CDR2 FQNNGV. This CDR3 has 14 residues. With V trimmed by 4 bases and J by 3 bases, 5 bases remained unmatched. DNA of the CDR3: TGTGCCAGCAGCTCCGGGACTAAAAAAGAGACCCAGTACTTC. Residues: CASSSGTKKETQYF.

The sample holds one count of this clone. The chain combines TRBV5-1 with TRBJ1-2; TRBD1 might be the D (5 bases). V lost 1 base and J 2 bases, leaving 9 bases between the germline ends. This CDR3 is built from 14 residues. The germline V gene encodes CDR1 SGHRS and CDR2 YFSETQ. This CDR3 is CASSLWAGNYGYTF. In nucleotides, the CDR3 is TGCGCCAGCAGCTTGTGGGCAGGGAACTATGGCTACACCTTC.

This chain connects TRBV30 to TRBJ2-3; D might be TRBD2 (6 bases). Germline loops: CDR1 GTSNPN, CDR2 SVGIG (reference sequence). Deletions cut 8 bases from V and 4 bases from J, with 13 bases between. This CDR3 has 12 residues. The CDR3: CAQRGDSDTQYF. DNA for the CDR3: TGTGCCCAACGAGGGGACTCAGATACGCAGTATTTT. The variable domain in full, completed from reference TRBV30 and TRBJ2-3, reads SQTIHQWPATLVQPVGSPLSLECTVEGTSNPNLYWYRQAAGRGLQLLFYSVGIGQISSEVPQNLSASRPQDRQFILSSKKLLLSDSGFYLCAQRGDSDTQYFGPGTRLTVL.

As to this clone: Distinct nucleotide sequences in the sample also encode this CDR3. The V gene is TRBV30, the J gene TRBJ2-3; D gene unclear. The V end lost 5 bases, the J end lost 0 bases, and 3 bases lay between the germline ends. Germline V gene lookup returns CDR1 GTSNPN and CDR2 SVGIG (reference sequence). The CDR3 is 11 amino acids. CDR3 DNA: TGTGCCTGGGGGAGCACAGATACGCAGTATTTT. Protein sequence: CAWGSTDTQYF.

In the case of this clone: This CDR3 is also generated by other DNA sequences in the sample. The rearrangement joins TRBV6-1 to TRBJ2-5; TRBD1 might be the D (5 bases). Germline V gene sequence: CDR1 MNHNS, CDR2 SASEGT. With 3 bases removed from V and 5 bases from J, the gap between germline ends came to 13 bases. The CDR3 is 14 amino acids. The CDR3 region has the DNA TGTGCCAGCAGTGATGGGCAGGGCAGGGAGACCCAGTACTTC. Translation gives CASSDGQGRETQYF.